One and the same sample provided the 11 T cell receptor beta chains below, sequenced in a study of cytomegalovirus exposure and HLA in healthy donors. The PCR used 60 Vbeta and 13 Jbeta primers. Profiled with immunoSEQ multiplex PCR; TCRdb holds only in-frame clones, not every one. The data show about 160,000 clones, 70% to 90% seen once. Specimen: PBMCs. The origin of the receptors is a young woman in good health and CMV-seronegative.

The chain links TRBV19 to TRBJ1-1; D perhaps matches TRBD1 (5 bases). Trimming removed 10 bases from V and 2 bases from J, with 14 bases in between. CDR3 length: 13 residues. Per the germline V gene, CDR1 is LNHDA and CDR2 is SQIVND (reference sequence). In nucleotides, the CDR3 is TGTGCCACTAACCAGGGCGCCAACACTGAAGCTTTCTTT. It encodes CATNQGANTEAFF. The variable domain in full, with the rest retrieved from reference TRBV19 and TRBJ1-1, is DGGITQSPKYLFRKEGQNVTLSCEQNLNHDAMYWYRQDPGQGLRLIYYSQIVNDFQKGDIAEGYSVSREKKESFPLTVTSAQKNPTAFYLCATNQGANTEAFFGQGTRLTVV.

The chain uses TRBV29-1 and TRBJ1-2; weak D call: TRBD1 (5 bases). The CDR3 consists of 11 residues. V was pared by 3 bases and J by 8 bases, with 10 bases between. Per the germline V gene, CDR1 is SQVTM and CDR2 is ANQGSEA. The CDR3 reads CSVDGAWGYTF. The CDR3 DNA is TGCAGCGTTGATGGGGCTTGGGGCTACACCTTC.

The chain recombines TRBV6-5 with TRBJ2-5, with TRBD2 as a possible D gene (7 bases). The ends were cut back, 7 bases at V and 5 bases at J, with 20 bases in the middle. The CDR3 extends over 15 amino acids. Germline CDR1 MNHEY, CDR2 SVGAGI. DNA for the CDR3: TGTGCCAGCACCCAACTGGCGGGGGCCGGGGAGACCCAGTACTTC. As protein: CASTQLAGAGETQYF.

The rearrangement joins TRBV27 to TRBJ2-7, with D perhaps TRBD1 (5 bases). The CDR3 is made up of 17 amino acids. V lost 8 bases, J lost 1 base, and 24 bases lay in between. Germline loops: CDR1 MNHEY, CDR2 SMNVEV (reference sequence). CDR3 residues: CASAHSRGRDGSYEQYF. The CDR3 nucleotides read TGTGCCAGCGCCCACTCAAGGGGCAGGGATGGTTCCTACGAGCAGTACTTC.

V gene TRBV5-1 combines with J gene TRBJ1-1, with TRBD1 as a possible D gene (6 bases). The V and J ends lost 4 bases and 1 base respectively, with 17 bases between them. Germline V gives CDR1 SGHRS, CDR2 YFSETQ. The CDR3 is 16 amino acids. CDR3 loop: CASSPRVGGQNTEAFF. CDR3 nucleotides: TGCGCCAGCAGCCCGAGGGTGGGGGGGCAGAACACTGAAGCTTTCTTT.

The genes are TRBV7-2 and TRBJ2-7, with 7 bases fitting TRBD2. V shed 1 base and J 0 bases; nucleotides not matched to a gene: 6. CDR1 and CDR2 from the germline V gene are SGHTA and FQGNSA. The CDR3 extends over 16 amino acids. The CDR3, as DNA: TGTGCCAGCAGCTTAGATAGCGGGCCTCGCTCCTACGAGCAGTACTTC. The encoded protein is CASSLDSGPRSYEQYF.

The V gene is TRBV15, the J gene TRBJ1-1; TRBD1 matches 7 bases. V shed 2 bases and J 1 base; nucleotides not matched to a gene: 10. Germline V gene data show CDR1 as LNHNV and CDR2 as YYDKDF (reference sequence). CDR3 length: 17 amino acids. CDR3 nucleotides: TGTGCCACCAGCAGAACGATGACAGGGCGAGGGAACACTGAAGCTTTCTTT. Translated, it gives CATSRTMTGRGNTEAFF.

The chain recombines TRBV9 with TRBJ2-3; D is uncertain. With 2 bases removed from V and 1 base from J, the gap between germline ends came to 8 bases. This CDR3 has 14 amino acids. Germline assignment: CDR1 SGDLS and CDR2 YYNGEE. The CDR3 loop is CASSVTTGTDTQYF. The CDR3 DNA reads TGTGCCAGCAGCGTCACCACAGGCACAGATACGCAGTATTTT.

This clone was seen only a few times. The chain has TRBV18 and TRBJ1-1; TRBD1 matches at 7 bases. This CDR3 is built from 15 residues. The germline V gene encodes CDR1 KGHSH and CDR2 LQKENI. J was trimmed by 0 bases and V by 3 bases; bases with no gene match: 4. CDR3 in DNA: TGTGCCAGCTCACCGTCAACAGGGGTGAACACTGAAGCTTTCTTT. Translation: CASSPSTGVNTEAFF.

The chain uses TRBV29-1 and TRBJ1-2, with no clear D. Germline V gene lookup returns CDR1 SQVTM and CDR2 ANQGSEA. CDR3 length: 13 residues. V was clipped by 7 bases and J by 4 bases, with 16 bases between them. CDR3 DNA sequence: TGCAGCGCCGGGAACCGGGATGGCTATGGCTACACCTTC. Its translation: CSAGNRDGYGYTF.

This chain uses TRBV6-4 with TRBJ2-2, with TRBD2 matching over 10 bases. Germline V gene data show CDR1 as MRHNA and CDR2 as SNTAGT. The CDR3 spans 15 residues. J gave up 4 bases and V 3 bases, and 2 bases lay outside the gene matches. CDR3 bases: TGTGCCAGCAGTGAACTAGCGGGGAGCACCGGGGAGCTGTTTTTT. Its protein is CASSELAGSTGELFF.